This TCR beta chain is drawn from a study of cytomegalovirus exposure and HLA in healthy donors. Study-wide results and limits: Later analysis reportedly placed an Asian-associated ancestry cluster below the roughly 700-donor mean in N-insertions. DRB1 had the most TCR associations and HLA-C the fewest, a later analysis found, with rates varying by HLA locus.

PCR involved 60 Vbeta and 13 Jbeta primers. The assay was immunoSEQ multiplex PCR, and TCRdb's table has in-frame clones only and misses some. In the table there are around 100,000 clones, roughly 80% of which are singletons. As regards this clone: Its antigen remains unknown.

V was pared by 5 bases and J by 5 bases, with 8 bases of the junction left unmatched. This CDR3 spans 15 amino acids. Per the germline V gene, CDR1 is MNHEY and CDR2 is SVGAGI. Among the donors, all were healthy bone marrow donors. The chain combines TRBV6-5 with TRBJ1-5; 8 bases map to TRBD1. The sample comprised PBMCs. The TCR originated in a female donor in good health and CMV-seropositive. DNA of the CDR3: TGTGCCAGCAGTCCGAGGACAGGGAGGGATCAGCCCCAGCATTTT. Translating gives CASSPRTGRDQPQHF.